This T cell receptor beta chain was obtained from a study of cytotoxic CD8 clonotypes in ibrutinib-treated CLL. Across the study: By median approximately 63 months, 12 had progressed and around 14 stayed remitted; responses had been 2 complete and 24 partial.

Study conclusions and caveats: For progressing versus sustained-remission patients, sampling times were not the same. Public clonotypes showed up rarely, and on treatment they shrank or held steady.

About this clone: Its target is not known.

Sequencing was designed to attain a depth spanning 1 in 200,000 to 1 in 1 million T cells. Data came from immunoSEQ multiplex PCR; TCRdb stores just in-frame clones and leaves some out. The sample consists of 45,000 to 50,000 clones, approximately 51% of them appearing once. Trimming cost V 3 bases and J 5 bases; bases outside gene matches: 12. Germline V lookup: CDR1 MGHRA, CDR2 YSYEKL. CDR3 length: 17 amino acids. The clonotype originates from a human donor with chronic lymphocytic leukemia. Source: PBMCs, taken after 12 months of ibrutinib treatment. The rearrangement links TRBV4-1 to TRBJ2-5; TRBD1 matches 10 bases. The CDR3 reads CASSHRDRGFGQETQYF. The CDR3 DNA sequence: TGCGCCAGCAGCCACCGGGACAGGGGTTTTGGGCAGGAGACCCAGTACTTC.